Given below is one TCR beta chain in context. Antigen: not known. Any history of autoimmune disease or systemic immunosuppression disqualified patients. This CDR3 has 15 amino acids. V gave up 8 bases and J gave up 3 bases, with 19 bases separating them. Germline V CDR1 and CDR2: SNHLY, FYNNEI. TCRdb's table, derived via immunoSEQ multiplex PCR, lists solely in-frame clones and lacks some. The table lists under 95,000 clones, about 89% of them singletons. This record comes from a study of OX40 agonist ivuxolimab in advanced cancers. About the study: Allowance was made for prior anti-PD-1, anti-PD-L1 or anti-CTLA-4 therapy, and roughly 40% had some.

Study-level points and caveats: Antigen specificity remained undetermined for the expanded peripheral T cells.

Here the sequenced sample was CD4+ or CD8+ T cells sorted from blood, taken in a trial of the OX40 agonist ivuxolimab. The rearrangement uses TRBV2 and TRBJ1-2; D is perhaps TRBD1 (5 bases). The TCR originated in an adult with an advanced solid tumor such as melanoma, head and neck, liver or kidney cancer. The CDR3: CASRPGARGDYGYTF. DNA of the CDR3: TGTGCCAGCCGCCCGGGAGCGCGAGGGGACTATGGCTACACCTTC.